The next 31 T cell receptor beta chains were all read from a single sample in a study of OX40 agonist ivuxolimab in advanced cancers. Assay used: immunoSEQ multiplex PCR; TCRdb lists only in-frame clones, some missing. The repertoire consists of under 150,000 clones, with about nine tenths occurring once and the leading ten covering approximately 1%. Sample: CD4+ or CD8+ T cells sorted from blood, taken in a trial of the OX40 agonist ivuxolimab. The receptors were gathered from an adult with an advanced solid tumor such as melanoma, head and neck, liver or kidney cancer.

This rearrangement joins TRBV25-1 to TRBJ2-1, with 8 bases identical to TRBD2. V gave up 6 bases and J gave up 2 bases; unmatched junction bases: 9. The CDR3 sequence is 16 residues long. Per the germline V gene, CDR1 is MGHDK and CDR2 is SYGVNS. In nucleotides, the CDR3 is TGTGCCAGCAGGGCCCCGGGACTAGGGGCCTACAATGAGCAGTTCTTC. The encoded protein is CASRAPGLGAYNEQFF.

The chain has TRBV6-5 and TRBJ2-1; a possible D gene is TRBD2 (6 bases). Between the trimmed V and J ends, which lost 6 bases and 9 bases, there was a span of 18 bases. The CDR3 extends over 14 amino acids. The germline V gene encodes CDR1 MNHEY and CDR2 SVGAGI. The CDR3 sequence is CASSPHWRDAEQFF. The CDR3 bases are TGTGCCAGCAGCCCCCACTGGCGGGACGCTGAGCAGTTCTTC.

This clone was observed a handful of times. The rearrangement uses TRBV7-9 and TRBJ1-2; D remains unclear. CDR3 length: 12 amino acids. V gave up 5 bases and J gave up 7 bases, with 11 bases separating them. Looked up from germline, CDR1 is SEHNR and CDR2 is FQNEAQ (reference sequence). CDR3 amino acids: CASSLGFTGYTF. In DNA form, the CDR3 reads TGTGCCAGCAGCCTAGGTTTCACTGGCTACACCTTC.

CDR3 sequence: CASSLGTAYEQYF. The CDR3 nucleotides are TGTGCCAGCAGCTTAGGGACTGCCTACGAGCAGTACTTC. V and J are TRBV7-2 and TRBJ2-7, with D perhaps matching TRBD2 (5 bases). Trimming took off 1 base at V and 2 bases at J, with 6 bases between the two ends. Germline V gene lookup returns CDR1 SGHTA and CDR2 FQGNSA. This CDR3 is built from 13 residues.

The rearrangement links TRBV28 to TRBJ1-5; 7 positions agree with TRBD1. The germline gives CDR1 MDHEN, CDR2 SYDVKM. The CDR3 consists of 17 residues. V dropped 3 bases and J dropped 3; count of bases not matched to a gene: 11. The CDR3 coding sequence is TGTGCCAGCAGTTTTATATCCGGGGGGACAGACAATCAGCCCCAGCATTTT. Its translation: CASSFISGGTDNQPQHF.

The chain couples TRBV19 to TRBJ2-2; weak D call: TRBD2 (6 bases). CDR1 LNHDA and CDR2 SQIVND come from the germline V gene (reference sequence). V dropped 11 bases and J dropped 5 bases, with 12 bases sitting between them. The CDR3 is 12 amino acids. The CDR3, as DNA: TGTGCCTCCCGGAGGGCGACCGGGGAGCTGTTTTTT. The encoded protein is CASRRATGELFF.

The chain carries TRBV6-4 and TRBJ2-1; D is possibly TRBD2 (5 bases). The germline gives CDR1 MRHNA, CDR2 SNTAGT. The CDR3 consists of 14 residues. V lost 6 bases and J lost 6, with 15 bases in between. In DNA, the CDR3 is TGTGCCAGCAGGACGGAGGCCGGCAGCAATGAGCAGTTCTTC. It translates to CASRTEAGSNEQFF.

V is TRBV6-1 and J is TRBJ1-2; no definite D call. The length of the CDR3 is 14 residues. Trimming shortened V by 4 bases and J by 0 bases, and 9 bases separated the two germline ends. Germline CDR1 reads MNHNS; CDR2 reads SASEGT. For the CDR3, the DNA is TGTGCCAGCAGTGTACAGAGCTCTAACTATGGCTACACCTTC. This translates into CASSVQSSNYGYTF.

V and J are TRBV7-9 and TRBJ1-1; TRBD1 matches at 9 bases. Germline V gene data show CDR1 as SEHNR and CDR2 as FQNEAQ (reference sequence). The CDR3 extends over 15 amino acids. V trimming: 5 bases; J trimming: 2 bases; junction bases outside the gene matches: 6. The CDR3 nucleotides are TGTGCCAGCAGCATCCAGGGACAGGGAAACACTGAAGCTTTCTTT. It specifies CASSIQGQGNTEAFF. Full variable domain (missing parts from reference TRBV7-9 and TRBJ1-1): DTGVSQNPRHKITKRGQNVTFRCDPISEHNRLYWYRQTLGQGPEFLTYFQNEAQLEKSRLLSDRFSAERPKGSFSTLEIQRTEQGDSAMYLCASSIQGQGNTEAFFGQGTRLTVV.

This clone was seen more than once but under ten times. The chain uses TRBV19 and TRBJ2-3, with 8 bases identical to TRBD1. The length of the CDR3 is 15 residues. Germline V lookup: CDR1 LNHDA, CDR2 SQIVND (reference sequence). V trimming: 6 bases; J trimming: 0 bases; junction bases outside the gene matches: 5. CDR3 loop: CASRRGQGSTDTQYF. The CDR3 DNA reads TGTGCCAGTAGAAGAGGACAGGGTAGCACAGATACGCAGTATTTT.

V is TRBV6-5 and J is TRBJ1-2, with 9 bases identical to TRBD1. The CDR3 extends over 16 amino acids. Per the germline V gene, CDR1 is MNHEY and CDR2 is SVGAGI. V dropped 0 bases and J dropped 4; count of bases not matched to a gene: 6. The DNA of the CDR3 is TGTGCCAGCAGTTACTCGGCCCGGGACAGGGCCTATGGCTACACCTTC. Protein: CASSYSARDRAYGYTF.

The chain employs TRBV7-2 and TRBJ2-4; TRBD1 matches 8 bases. Germline CDR1 is SGHTA and CDR2 is FQGNSA. The CDR3 sequence is 13 residues long. The trim removed 5 bases at V and 8 bases at J, leaving 5 bases unmatched. The CDR3 spells CASSGGTGDIQYF. As DNA, the CDR3 is TGTGCCAGCAGCGGCGGGACAGGAGACATTCAGTACTTC.

The chain couples TRBV27 to TRBJ1-5; no clear D. Germline V lookup: CDR1 MNHEY, CDR2 SMNVEV (reference sequence). The V end was cut by 2 bases, the J end by 4 bases, with 12 bases between. The CDR3 covers 15 residues. In DNA, the CDR3 is TGTGCCAGCAGTTTACGAGGCCCCTTTAATCAGCCCCAGCATTTT. The encoded protein is CASSLRGPFNQPQHF.

This chain joins TRBV6-5 and TRBJ2-7; TRBD1 agrees at 12 bases. This CDR3 has 15 amino acids. The germline V gene has CDR1 MNHEY and CDR2 SVGAGI. The V segment lost 5 bases and the J segment 6 bases; nucleotides outside the gene matches: 8. CDR3 loop: CASSRPGQGAFEQYF. CDR3 DNA: TGTGCCAGCAGTCGACCGGGACAGGGGGCTTTCGAGCAGTACTTC.

This clone was found a few times. V is TRBV18 and J is TRBJ2-1; 10 bases line up with TRBD2. V lost 6 bases, J lost 6 bases, and 8 bases stayed unmatched. The germline gives CDR1 KGHSH, CDR2 LQKENI. The CDR3 spans 15 residues. The CDR3, as DNA: TGTGCCAGCTCGCTTGGACTAGCGGCCTCCAATGAGCAGTTCTTC. It yields the protein CASSLGLAASNEQFF.

The chain couples TRBV5-1 to TRBJ1-5; D possibly corresponds to TRBD1 (6 bases). This CDR3 is built from 16 residues. Trimming shortened V by 3 bases and J by 1 base, and 14 bases separated the two germline ends. The germline CDR1 and CDR2 sequences are SGHRS and YFSETQ. CDR3 sequence: CASSSRGGWSNQPQHF. CDR3 in DNA: TGCGCCAGCAGCTCCCGAGGGGGTTGGAGCAATCAGCCCCAGCATTTT. The complete variable domain, with remaining parts taken from reference TRBV5-1 and TRBJ1-5, reads KAGVTQTPRYLIKTRGQQVTLSCSPISGHRSVSWYQQTPGQGLQFLFEYFSETQRNKGNFPGRFSGRQFSNSRSEMNVSTLELGDSALYLCASSSRGGWSNQPQHFGDGTRLSIL.

The chain uses TRBV2 and TRBJ1-4; TRBD1 matches at 7 bases. CDR3 length: 15 amino acids. V dropped 4 bases and J dropped 0; count of bases not matched to a gene: 2. The germline CDR1 and CDR2 sequences are SNHLY and FYNNEI. The CDR3 coding sequence is TGTGCCAGCAGTGGACAGGGTGCAACTAATGAAAAACTGTTTTTT. Its translation: CASSGQGATNEKLFF.

The gene calls are TRBV7-9 and TRBJ2-2; D is possibly TRBD2 (6 bases). The CDR3 has 13 amino acids. V shed 8 bases and J shed 5 bases, with 12 bases lying between them. The germline V gene has CDR1 SEHNR and CDR2 FQNEAQ (reference sequence). The chain's CDR3 is CASGSGGTGELFF. The CDR3 nucleotides read TGTGCCAGCGGTAGCGGAGGTACCGGGGAGCTGTTTTTT.

Only a few counts were recorded for this clone. This chain joins TRBV5-4 and TRBJ1-2, with D tentatively TRBD1 (5 bases). CDR3 length: 14 amino acids. Germline CDR1 and CDR2: SGHNT and YYREEE (reference sequence). Between the trimmed V and J ends, which lost 4 bases and 2 bases, there was a span of 12 bases. As DNA, the CDR3 is TGTGCCAGCAGCCTGGGGACGTCAAACTATGGCTACACCTTC. Translated: CASSLGTSNYGYTF.

The chain links TRBV5-4 to TRBJ2-7; D gene unclear. V gave up 4 bases and J gave up 3 bases, with 8 bases separating them. CDR1 is SGHNT, CDR2 YYREEE, per germline (reference sequence). This CDR3 is 12 amino acids long. The CDR3 coding sequence is TGTGCCAGCAGCCTCCTCAACTACGAGCAGTACTTC. Translating gives CASSLLNYEQYF.

V and J are TRBV5-1 and TRBJ1-1; D gene unclear. Trimming took off 0 bases at V and 5 bases at J, with 17 bases between the two ends. The CDR3 contains 16 residues. Germline loops: CDR1 SGHRS, CDR2 YFSETQ. The CDR3 DNA reads as TGCGCCAGCAGCTTGGTTGGGTACTCCGGGGTGACTGAAGCTTTCTTT. It encodes CASSLVGYSGVTEAFF.

This clone was seen a handful of times. The chain carries TRBV6-1 and TRBJ2-7; D could derive from TRBD1 or TRBD2 (6 bases each). Germline values: CDR1 MNHNS, CDR2 SASEGT. The CDR3 is 13 amino acids. Trimming left V 6 bases short and J 2 bases short, with 11 bases between. This CDR3 reads CASRTGGPYEQYF. The CDR3, as DNA: TGTGCCAGCAGGACCGGGGGCCCCTACGAGCAGTACTTC.

The chain employs TRBV5-1 and TRBJ2-7; 7 nucleotides agree with TRBD1. CDR3 length: 13 residues. Germline V gives CDR1 SGHRS, CDR2 YFSETQ. V was clipped by 4 bases and J by 7 bases; unmatched bases: 8. CDR3 residues: CASSEGQMIEQYF. The CDR3 bases are TGCGCCAGCAGCGAGGGACAGATGATAGAGCAGTACTTC.

J is TRBJ1-2 and V is TRBV9, with D unresolved. In germline, CDR1 is SGDLS, CDR2 YYNGEE. The CDR3 covers 13 residues. Trimming shortened V by 4 bases and J by 5 bases, and 12 bases separated the two germline ends. CDR3 in DNA: TGTGCCAGCAGCTCAATGGGATTGTATGGCTACACCTTC. The encoded protein is CASSSMGLYGYTF.

This sequence joins TRBV7-3 and TRBJ2-2, with TRBD1 as a possible D gene (5 bases). Germline V gene lookup returns CDR1 SGHTA and CDR2 FQGTGA. The CDR3 runs to 13 residues. Trimming removed 6 bases from V and 6 bases from J, with 11 bases in between. CDR3 nucleotide sequence: TGTGCCAGCAGTCAAGGGGTCTCCGGGGAGCTGTTTTTT. Protein sequence: CASSQGVSGELFF. The full variable domain, with the rest looked up from reference TRBV7-3 and TRBJ2-2, is GAGVSQTPSNKVTEKGKYVELRCDPISGHTALYWYRQSLGQGPEFLIYFQGTGAADDSGLPNDRFFAVRPEGSVSTLKIQRTERGDSAVYLCASSQGVSGELFFGEGSRLTVL.

The rearrangement uses TRBV18 and TRBJ2-7, with a tentative D call TRBD1 (8 bases). Germline assignment: CDR1 KGHSH and CDR2 LQKENI. The CDR3 totals 16 residues. V shed 5 bases and J shed 2 bases, with 19 bases lying between them. The CDR3 bases are TGTGCCAGCTCAGGCCAGGGGGCGGGAGAGGCCTACGAGCAGTACTTC. This gives the protein CASSGQGAGEAYEQYF.

This chain links TRBV5-4 with TRBJ1-5; D is possibly TRBD1 (5 bases). CDR1 is SGHNT and CDR2 is YYREEE in the germline V gene (reference sequence). There are 15 residues in the CDR3. The V gene lost 4 bases and the J gene lost 5 bases, with 16 bases spanning the gap. The CDR3 DNA reads TGTGCCAGCAGCCGGGACCCTCGTCCTGATCAGCCCCAGCATTTT. It encodes CASSRDPRPDQPQHF.

The chain couples TRBV2 to TRBJ2-7; 8 bases agree with TRBD2. The CDR3 has 15 residues. CDR1 SNHLY and CDR2 FYNNEI come from the germline V gene. Losses at the gene ends were 4 bases for V and 5 bases for J; bases not matched to a gene: 10. The CDR3 spells CASSVRSGDRNEQYF. The CDR3 DNA reads as TGTGCCAGCAGTGTCCGTAGCGGGGACCGAAACGAGCAGTACTTC.

The chain recombines TRBV19 with TRBJ2-7; TRBD1 matches at 10 bases. The germline gives CDR1 LNHDA, CDR2 SQIVND (reference sequence). Trimming at V came to 5 bases and at J to 6 bases, leaving 4 bases not matched to a gene. CDR3 length: 13 residues. CDR3 nucleotides: TGTGCCAGTAGTCCGGGACAGGGGACCGAGCAGTACTTC. Amino acids: CASSPGQGTEQYF. Together with reference TRBV19 and TRBJ2-7, the CDR3 gives the full variable domain: DGGITQSPKYLFRKEGQNVTLSCEQNLNHDAMYWYRQDPGQGLRLIYYSQIVNDFQKGDIAEGYSVSREKKESFPLTVTSAQKNPTAFYLCASSPGQGTEQYFGPGTRLTVT.

This clone has only a few counts. The sample carries other DNA sequences with the same CDR3. The chain couples TRBV18 to TRBJ1-5; D is perhaps TRBD1 (5 bases). This CDR3 comprises 13 residues. V lost 6 bases and J 4 bases, leaving 10 bases between the germline ends. Germline CDR1 is KGHSH and CDR2 is LQKENI. The CDR3 loop is CASSPGTNQPQHF. CDR3 DNA sequence: TGTGCCAGCTCCCCCGGGACTAATCAGCCCCAGCATTTT. Filled out from reference TRBV18 and TRBJ1-5, the complete variable domain reads NAGVMQNPRHLVRRRGQEARLRCSPMKGHSHVYWYRQLPEEGLKFMVYLQKENIIDESGMPKERFSAEFPKEGPSILRIQQVVRGDSAAYFCASSPGTNQPQHFGDGTRLSIL.

For the CDR3, the DNA is TGTGCCAGCAGTTTTAGCGGGAGCTCCTACAATGAGCAGTTCTTC. Amino acids: CASSFSGSSYNEQFF. The genes are TRBV28 and TRBJ2-1; 9 bases agree with TRBD2. Trimming cost V 3 bases and J 0 bases; bases outside gene matches: 0. Germline CDR1 MDHEN, CDR2 SYDVKM. The CDR3 runs 15 residues.